Listed below are T cell receptor beta chains from one sample, sequenced in a study of siplizumab effects on memory and regulatory T cells. These receptors' antigens are unknown. The table came from immunoSEQ multiplex PCR; TCRdb's copy has only in-frame clones and leaves some out. The top ten hold roughly 8.7% of the sample, which has over 11,000 clones, around 49% seen once. The sample was CFSE-low (dividing) CD4+ T cells sorted from an allogeneic mixed lymphocyte reaction. These receptors came from a human donor in good health; the cells came from an allogeneic mixed lymphocyte reaction. Each CDR3 is given with its conserved first and last residue. Each record gives: J gene, V gene, clone size, CDR3 protein. Not every row has a clone size; where given, it reads once, few, many or a size class.

j_gene: TRBJ2-5
v_gene: TRBV15
abundance: .
CDR3aa: CATRTAPVMTQYF

j_gene: TRBJ2-3
v_gene: TRBV29-1
abundance: few
CDR3aa: CSVAAGTGDTQYF

j_gene: TRBJ2-7
v_gene: TRBV30
abundance: .
CDR3aa: CAWNPGLAPYEQYF

j_gene: TRBJ2-1
v_gene: TRBV4-3
abundance: .
CDR3aa: CASSQAVDDRVSYNEQFF

j_gene: TRBJ1-3
v_gene: TRBV30
abundance: medium-sized
CDR3aa: CAGTFSSGNTIYF

j_gene: TRBJ2-6
v_gene: TRBV9
abundance: few
CDR3aa: CASSARGPESSGANVLTF

j_gene: TRBJ2-1
v_gene: TRBV19
abundance: .
CDR3aa: CASSRLGTYSYNEQFF

j_gene: TRBJ2-2
v_gene: TRBV2
abundance: once
CDR3aa: CASRSGYTGELFF

j_gene: TRBJ2-1
v_gene: TRBV18
abundance: few
CDR3aa: CASSRSRDNEQFF

j_gene: TRBJ2-3
v_gene: TRBV13
abundance: .
CDR3aa: CASSLGSSTDTQYF

j_gene: TRBJ1-6
v_gene: TRBV7-9
abundance: medium-sized
CDR3aa: CASSLLDPSPLHF